The clone carrying this T cell receptor beta chain was counted many times. TCR beta CDR3 region amplification was performed from RNA transcripts. An initial round of RT-PCR targeting the TCR CDR3 relied on the HTBI primer set. TCRdb re-called the multiplex PCR reads through MiXCR, storing one row per CDR3 protein. This table holds more than 350,000 distinct CDR3 sequences, about 15% found once. This specimen belongs to a study of T cells in Graves' hyperthyroidism and ophthalmopathy. Germline loops: CDR1 SGHNT, CDR2 YENEEA. Trimming pared 3 bases from V and 4 bases from J, leaving 19 bases between. The CDR3 covers 17 residues.

The chain couples TRBV11-3 to TRBJ2-1; D not resolved. The sample taken for sequencing was blood. This clonotype was sampled from a young woman with Graves' ophthalmopathy. The CDR3 DNA sequence: TGTGCCAGCAGCTTTGGGCGGTCGCCGACCTATTACAATGAGCAGTTCTTC. As protein: CASSFGRSPTYYNEQFF.